Presented here are 18 T cell receptor beta chains from one specimen sequenced in a study of CD8 T cells in Susac syndrome (dated by TCRdb to the late 2010s). Libraries were constructed by the immunoSEQ multiplex PCR assay. RNA was extracted with the RNeasy kit and about 0.5 to 1 ug was reverse transcribed using random hexamers. Through fastp at Q25 and MiXCR, TCRdb rebuilt clones from the public reads, retaining in-frame beta chains. Rows matching on CDR3 protein sequence are summarized as one entry with the most common DNA and genes. This sample is represented by 170,000 or so distinct CDR3 sequences; 85% to 95% of them were singletons. 0.1% to 0.12% of the sample goes to the ten largest clones. The sample was CD4+ T cells from PBMCs. Receptors originate from a human donor with Susac syndrome.

The sample holds one count of this clonotype. The gene calls are TRBV4-2 and TRBJ2-3; D might be TRBD1 or TRBD2, each matching 6 bases. The germline V gene has CDR1 LGHNA and CDR2 YNFKEQ. The CDR3 consists of 17 residues. The V and J ends lost 0 bases and 0 bases respectively, with 13 bases between them. The CDR3 loop reads CASSQDFTGASTDTQYF. The CDR3 DNA reads TGTGCCAGCAGCCAAGATTTTACGGGGGCCAGCACAGATACGCAGTATTTT.

V and J are TRBV12-3 or TRBV12-4 and TRBJ1-2, with D unresolved. V was pared by 0 bases and J by 4 bases, with 9 bases between. The CDR3 has 14 residues. CDR3 protein: CASSLALGRYGYTF. CDR3 DNA: TGTGCCAGCAGTTTAGCCCTGGGCCGCTATGGCTACACCTTC.

The chain uses TRBV6-5 and TRBJ2-7, with D perhaps TRBD1 or TRBD2 (5 bases each). The CDR3 has 12 amino acids. The V end was cut by 3 bases, the J end by 10 bases, with 13 bases between. Looked up from germline, CDR1 is MNHEY and CDR2 is SVGAGI. In DNA, the CDR3 is TGTGCCAGCAGTTATCTTCAGGGAGTACAGTACTTC. This encodes CASSYLQGVQYF.

The CDR3 sequence: CASSWYRDRSGELFF. The CDR3 DNA sequence: TGCGCCAGCAGCTGGTACCGGGACAGGTCCGGGGAGCTGTTTTTT. The genes are TRBV5-1 and TRBJ2-2; 8 bases are shared with TRBD1. This CDR3 has 15 amino acids. Germline CDR1 reads SGHRS; CDR2 reads YFSETQ. J lost 6 bases, V lost 3 bases, and 7 bases had no gene match.

The count of this clonotype is one. The J gene is TRBJ2-5, the V gene TRBV7-3; 8 bases are shared with TRBD2. V lost 3 bases, J lost 4 bases, and 4 bases stayed unmatched. Germline CDR1 and CDR2: SGHTA and FQGTGA. The CDR3 has 14 amino acids. The CDR3 protein is CASSFSGGIETQYF. The CDR3, as DNA: TGTGCCAGCAGCTTCAGCGGGGGAATAGAGACCCAGTACTTC.

The chain is built from TRBV20-1 and TRBJ2-3, with a tentative D call TRBD2 (5 bases). CDR3 length: 14 residues. CDR1 and CDR2 from the germline V gene are DFQATT and SNEGSKA (reference sequence). The ends were cut back, 2 bases at V and 2 bases at J, with 11 bases in the middle. The CDR3 DNA follows: TGCAGTGCTAGATCTCTAGCCTCCACAGATACGCAGTATTTT. It translates to CSARSLASTDTQYF.

V and J are TRBV5-6 and TRBJ2-5; D is unclear. The V and J ends lost 4 bases and 2 bases respectively, with 12 bases between them. Per the germline V gene, CDR1 is SGHDT and CDR2 is YYEEEE. The CDR3 covers 14 residues. This CDR3 reads CASSIRHVQETQYF. DNA for the CDR3: TGTGCCAGCAGCATTCGACACGTTCAAGAGACCCAGTACTTC.

In this sample, this clonotype turned up once. This chain uses TRBV19 with TRBJ2-1, with D perhaps being TRBD1 or TRBD2 (6 bases each). The CDR3 runs to 15 residues. From germline, CDR1 is LNHDA and CDR2 SQIVND (reference sequence). V shed 3 bases and J shed 4 bases, with 13 bases lying between them. The CDR3 DNA is TGTGCCAGTAGTATTTCGGGGGCCTCGTACAATGAGCAGTTCTTC. Translated: CASSISGASYNEQFF.

This clonotype appeared a single time. The chain recombines TRBV27 with TRBJ2-1; TRBD2 matches at 9 bases. The germline gives CDR1 MNHEY, CDR2 SMNVEV (reference sequence). Trimming at V came to 1 base and at J to 3 bases, leaving 4 bases not matched to a gene. The CDR3 spans 16 residues. The CDR3 nucleotides are TGTGCCAGCAGTTTATTAAGGCGGGGGGGCTACAATGAGCAGTTCTTC. This sequence encodes CASSLLRRGGYNEQFF.

The V call is TRBV18, the J call TRBJ1-4; D is uncertain. CDR1 and CDR2 (germline): KGHSH, LQKENI. The CDR3 spans 15 residues. V was clipped by 0 bases and J by 6 bases, with 11 bases between them. The CDR3 coding sequence is TGTGCCAGCTCACCACCGGAGGGCCGGGATGAAAAACTGTTTTTT. Its translation: CASSPPEGRDEKLFF.

The V gene is TRBV19, the J gene TRBJ1-6; D might be TRBD1 (6 bases). Trimming shortened V by 6 bases and J by 10 bases, and 13 bases separated the two germline ends. Germline loops: CDR1 LNHDA, CDR2 SQIVND (reference sequence). This CDR3 is 13 amino acids long. This CDR3 reads CASRRAGTSPLHF. The CDR3 coding sequence is TGTGCCAGTAGAAGGGCAGGGACATCACCCCTCCACTTT. Filled out from reference TRBV19 and TRBJ1-6, the complete variable domain reads DGGITQSPKYLFRKEGQNVTLSCEQNLNHDAMYWYRQDPGQGLRLIYYSQIVNDFQKGDIAEGYSVSREKKESFPLTVTSAQKNPTAFYLCASRRAGTSPLHFGNGTRLTVT.

This sequence joins TRBV13 and TRBJ2-1; no definite D call. The CDR3 covers 16 residues. Germline loops: CDR1 PRHDT, CDR2 FYEKMQ (reference sequence). V was trimmed by 4 bases and J by 4 bases, leaving 17 bases between them. Written as DNA, the CDR3 is TGTGCCAGCAGCTCACCGTCGAGGATGCCATACAATGAGCAGTTCTTC. Translated: CASSSPSRMPYNEQFF.

This chain links TRBV7-2 with TRBJ2-3; D is perhaps TRBD2 (6 bases). CDR1 is SGHTA and CDR2 is FQGNSA in the germline V gene. The CDR3 contains 16 residues. Trimming shortened V by 2 bases and J by 0 bases, and 12 bases separated the two germline ends. The CDR3 sequence is CASSLFDGGSTDTQYF. The CDR3 DNA follows: TGTGCCAGCAGCTTATTCGACGGGGGAAGCACAGATACGCAGTATTTT.

The V and J genes are TRBV29-1 and TRBJ1-1, with TRBD1 matching 7 bases. V was clipped by 5 bases and J by 2 bases; unmatched bases: 5. Germline-derived CDR1 and CDR2 are SQVTM and ANQGSEA. This CDR3 region has 13 residues. The CDR3 DNA reads as TGCAGCGTTCGACAGGGTCTTAACACTGAAGCTTTCTTT. Translated, it gives CSVRQGLNTEAFF.

This rearrangement joins TRBV6-6 to TRBJ2-7; weak D call: TRBD2 (6 bases). The CDR3 contains 13 residues. CDR1 MNHNY and CDR2 SVGAGI come from the germline V gene (reference sequence). The V gene lost 6 bases and the J gene lost 3 bases, with 12 bases spanning the gap. Here the CDR3 reads CASSRGRRYEQYF. For the CDR3, the DNA is TGTGCCAGCAGCCGGGGGAGGCGCTACGAGCAGTACTTC.

The rearrangement uses TRBV7-9 and TRBJ2-1; D gene ambiguous. Germline V CDR1 and CDR2: SEHNR, FQNEAQ (reference sequence). V was clipped by 5 bases and J by 10 bases, with 12 bases between them. The CDR3 is 12 residues long. The CDR3 DNA follows: TGTGCCAGCAGCCCCCCCTTGGGGGAGCAGTTCTTC. Its translation is CASSPPLGEQFF.

The chain joins TRBV20-1 to TRBJ1-1; 8 bases match TRBD1. Germline V gene data show CDR1 as DFQATT and CDR2 as SNEGSKA (reference sequence). The CDR3 runs to 14 residues. After removal of 5 bases from V and 2 bases from J, the junction contained 7 bases not matched to a gene. The CDR3 loop reads CSAPGQGGNTEAFF. Written as DNA, the CDR3 is TGCAGTGCTCCTGGACAGGGAGGCAACACTGAAGCTTTCTTT.

The V call is TRBV6-5, the J call TRBJ2-3; D is possibly TRBD1 or TRBD2 (7 bases each). The length of the CDR3 is 16 residues. V shed 2 bases and J shed 5 bases, with 17 bases lying between them. Germline CDR1 is MNHEY and CDR2 is SVGAGI. The CDR3 sequence: CASSYAGRGQGDTQYF. In nucleotides, the CDR3 is TGTGCCAGCAGTTACGCGGGGAGGGGGCAAGGAGATACGCAGTATTTT.